This T cell receptor beta chain was retrieved from a study of shared clonotypes between healthy human individuals. The V gene end was trimmed by 2 bases and the J gene end by 3 bases; junction bases not matched to a gene: 4. CDR3 length: 15 amino acids. Per germline, CDR1 PRHDT and CDR2 FYEKMQ (reference sequence). About this clone: Antigen: not known.

The split of CD4+ cells yielded CD45RA+ naive and CD45RA-negative memory subsets. Findings and limits, study-wide: Since donors were few, the genetic and exposure-history diversity represented was limited. Of the naive CD4 clonotypes, approximately 5% were shared across a handful of donors.

Deep-level assay runs were performed. TCRdb's copy holds only in-frame clones and misses some; the assay was immunoSEQ multiplex PCR. The sample lists 2.5 million or so clones, around nine tenths seen once, with about 0.13% in the top ten. Sequencing was done on a sample of naive CD4+ T cells sorted from blood. Subset here: CD45RA+ positively selected. The chain uses TRBV13 and TRBJ2-7; 10 nucleotides agree with TRBD1. This receptor was obtained from a man between 18 and 35 years old in good health. The DNA for the CDR3 is TGTGCCAGCAGCTTATTCGGGACAGGGGACTACGAGCAGTACTTC. It is translated as CASSLFGTGDYEQYF.